This TCR beta chain was captured by sequencing in a study of post-analysis software for immune sequencing data (dated by TCRdb to the mid-2010s). In the study overall: The recorded disease courses included relapsing-remitting, secondary progressive and progressive-relapsing multiple sclerosis, and some patients had no subtype annotation. The patient repertoires were compared against 10 to 12 previously published healthy control repertoires obtained from donors aged roughly 6 to 25 years. A subset of samples was prepared in parallel using single-end sample barcoding, then pooled and co-amplified after Illumina adapter ligation.

To demonstrate the VDJtools post-analysis software, TCR beta repertoires were profiled from the peripheral blood of about 14 young patients with multiple sclerosis. The patients with multiple sclerosis were children and adolescents between roughly 6 and 15 years of age. General conclusions and limits of the study: Multiple sclerosis patients had significantly lower normalized Chao1 diversity than controls, a result that suggests substantial peripheral T-cell clonal expansion. Strong co-clustering of samples prepared in the same batch was shown by direct clustering with F measure, prompting a batch-effect correction. Several TRBV segments, including TRBV5-6, TRBV5-1 and TRBV20-1, were significantly more frequent in patients than controls. The multiple sclerosis patient group was slightly younger than the control group.

Library generation was performed with PCR. Instrument on record: Illumina HiSeq 2500. To reduce PCR and sequencing biases, unique molecular identifiers were built into the TCR beta cDNA libraries. Roughly 500,000 cDNA molecules were obtained for every 1 to 10 million input T cells, so each molecule roughly corresponded to one T cell. The patient libraries were prepared and sequenced using the same protocol as the earlier healthy control dataset. Samples belonging to the same batch were prepared together, multiplexed and sequenced on a shared HiSeq lane. Per the original workflow: MIGEC handled the raw barcoded reads, throwing out single-read molecular identifier groups before consensus assembly and CDR3 extraction. VDJtools was used for post-analysis of the clonotype tables, and diversity was normalized by down-sampling every dataset to the size of the smallest sample. In repertoire overlap clustering, CDR3 amino acid sequences, but not nucleotide sequences, were matched to correct batch-related cross-sample contamination. Using fastp trimming at Q25 and MiXCR clonotype assembly, TCRdb reanalyzed the public sequencing data and kept in-frame beta chains. Here each entry gathers all rows of one CDR3 protein and keeps the most common genes and DNA. V and J calls and clone size were set by TCRdb, not the authors. The sample yields 250,000 to 300,000 distinct CDR3 sequences; less than 40% were counted once. Approximately 4.6% of the sample is held by the ten biggest clonotypes.

V is shortened by 3 bases, J by 4 bases, and the region joining them spans 13 bases. The CDR3 spans 14 residues, from the cysteine through the phenylalanine. Only the CDR3 portion is preserved as DNA: 42 bases, with reading frame beginning at the first base. The germline V gene provides CDR1 SGHRS and CDR2 YFSETQ. In the case of this clonotype: Its binding antigen is unknown. The input lacks base qualities; no much larger clone sits a single base away.

What was sequenced was blood. The clonotype was recovered from a girl aged 5-17 years with multiple sclerosis. The sequence links TRBV5-1 to TRBJ1-2; confidence is insufficient to name the D gene. The DNA sequence follows: TGCGCCAGCAGCTCGGGGAGGGAGGTCTATGGCTACACCTTC. Translated, this gives CASSSGREVYGYTF. The entire variable domain, with the stretches around the CDR3 drawn from the reference TRBV5-1 and TRBJ1-2 proteins, is KAGVTQTPRYLIKTRGQQVTLSCSPISGHRSVSWYQQTPGQGLQFLFEYFSETQRNKGNFPGRFSGRQFSNSRSEMNVSTLELGDSALYLCASSSGREVYGYTFGSGTRLTVV.